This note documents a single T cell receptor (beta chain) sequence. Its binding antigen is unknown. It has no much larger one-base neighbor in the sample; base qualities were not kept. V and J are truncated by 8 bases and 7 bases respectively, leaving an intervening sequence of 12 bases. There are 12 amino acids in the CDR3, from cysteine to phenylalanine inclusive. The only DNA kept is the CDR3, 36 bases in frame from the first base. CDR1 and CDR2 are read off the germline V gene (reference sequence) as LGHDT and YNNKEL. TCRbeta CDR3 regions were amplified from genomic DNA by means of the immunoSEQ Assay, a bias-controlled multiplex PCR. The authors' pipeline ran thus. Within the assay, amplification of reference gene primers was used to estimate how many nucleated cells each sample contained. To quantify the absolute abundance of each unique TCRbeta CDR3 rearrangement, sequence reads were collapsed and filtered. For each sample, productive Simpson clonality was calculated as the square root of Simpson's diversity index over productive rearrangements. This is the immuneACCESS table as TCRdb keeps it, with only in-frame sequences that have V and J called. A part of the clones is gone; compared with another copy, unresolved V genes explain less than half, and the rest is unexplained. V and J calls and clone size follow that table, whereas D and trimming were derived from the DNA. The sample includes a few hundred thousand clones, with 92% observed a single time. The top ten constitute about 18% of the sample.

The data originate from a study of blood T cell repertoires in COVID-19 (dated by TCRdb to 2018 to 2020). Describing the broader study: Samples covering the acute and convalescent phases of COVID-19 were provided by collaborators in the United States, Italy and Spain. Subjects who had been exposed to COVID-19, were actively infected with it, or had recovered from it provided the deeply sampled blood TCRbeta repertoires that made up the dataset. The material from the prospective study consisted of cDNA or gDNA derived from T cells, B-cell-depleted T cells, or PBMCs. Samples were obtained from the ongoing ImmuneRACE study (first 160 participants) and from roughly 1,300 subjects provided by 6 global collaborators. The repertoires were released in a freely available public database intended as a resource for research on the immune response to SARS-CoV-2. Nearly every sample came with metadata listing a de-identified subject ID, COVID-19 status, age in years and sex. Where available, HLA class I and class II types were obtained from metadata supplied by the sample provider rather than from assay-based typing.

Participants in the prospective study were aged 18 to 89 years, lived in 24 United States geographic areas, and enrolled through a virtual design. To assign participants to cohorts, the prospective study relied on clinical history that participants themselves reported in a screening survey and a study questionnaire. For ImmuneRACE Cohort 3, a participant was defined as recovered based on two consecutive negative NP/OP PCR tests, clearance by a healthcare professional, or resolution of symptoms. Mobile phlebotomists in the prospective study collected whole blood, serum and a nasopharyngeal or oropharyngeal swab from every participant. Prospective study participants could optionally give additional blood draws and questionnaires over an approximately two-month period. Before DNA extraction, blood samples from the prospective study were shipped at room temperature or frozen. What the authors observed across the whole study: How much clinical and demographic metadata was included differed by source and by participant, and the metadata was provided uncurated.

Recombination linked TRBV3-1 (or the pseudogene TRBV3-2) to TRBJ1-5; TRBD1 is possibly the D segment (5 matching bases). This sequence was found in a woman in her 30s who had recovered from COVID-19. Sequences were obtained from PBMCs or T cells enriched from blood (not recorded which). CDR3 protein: CASGKGKQPQHF. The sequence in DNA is TGTGCCAGCGGCAAGGGGAAACAGCCCCAGCATTTT.